Presented here are 13 T cell receptor beta chains from one specimen sequenced in a study of cytomegalovirus exposure and HLA in healthy donors. 13 Jbeta primers and 60 Vbeta primers were used for the PCR. Libraries were prepared by immunoSEQ multiplex PCR; TCRdb keeps only in-frame clonotypes and omits some of them. The sample includes more than 50,000 clones, roughly 74% of them seen just once. Sample: PBMCs. These receptor sequences come from a man aged 40-49 years in good health and CMV-seropositive.

The chain is built from TRBV6-5 and TRBJ2-7; TRBD1 is a possible D gene (6 bases). The CDR3 covers 13 residues. Germline CDR1 reads MNHEY; CDR2 reads SVGAGI. Trimming shortened V by 6 bases and J by 6 bases, and 15 bases separated the two germline ends. The CDR3 region is CASRGRGTSEQYF. In nucleotides, the CDR3 is TGTGCCAGCAGAGGCAGGGGAACCAGCGAGCAGTACTTC.

The J gene is TRBJ2-3, the V gene TRBV5-1, with 12 nucleotides matching TRBD2. The ends lost 3 bases at V and 2 bases at J; junction bases unmatched: 4. Germline CDR1 SGHRS, CDR2 YFSETQ. The CDR3 is 16 amino acids. CDR3 bases: TGCGCCAGCAGCTCGGGACTAGCGGGTTACACAGATACGCAGTATTTT. This translates into CASSSGLAGYTDTQYF.

The chain employs TRBV5-1 and TRBJ1-1; TRBD1 matches 7 bases. The CDR3 is made up of 16 amino acids. V shed 0 bases and J 0 bases; nucleotides not matched to a gene: 5. CDR1 is SGHRS, CDR2 YFSETQ, per germline. This CDR3 is CASSLGPGTVNTEAFF. As DNA, the CDR3 is TGCGCCAGCAGCTTGGGACCCGGGACAGTGAACACTGAAGCTTTCTTT.

In regard to this clone: Distinct nucleotide sequences in the sample also encode this CDR3. The V call is TRBV6-6, the J call TRBJ1-2, with 7 bases identical to TRBD1. CDR1 and CDR2 (germline): MNHNY, SVGAGI (reference sequence). The CDR3 runs 12 residues. V lost 6 bases to trimming and J lost 4 bases; unmatched junction nucleotides: 2. The CDR3 loop is CASSPGGYGYTF. The CDR3 DNA sequence: TGTGCCAGCAGCCCAGGGGGCTATGGCTACACCTTC.

The chain carries TRBV6-1 and TRBJ1-1; D gene unclear. The CDR3 runs 12 residues. The V gene lost 4 bases and the J gene lost 4 bases, with 7 bases spanning the gap. The germline V gene has CDR1 MNHNS and CDR2 SASEGT. The CDR3 spells CASSGWSTEAFF. DNA of the CDR3: TGTGCCAGCAGTGGGTGGAGCACTGAAGCTTTCTTT.

The rearrangement links TRBV6-6 to TRBJ1-2; 7 positions match TRBD1. This CDR3 contains 13 residues. CDR1 is MNHNY, CDR2 SVGAGI, per germline (reference sequence). Trimming removed 7 bases from V and 8 bases from J; junction bases left unmatched: 10. The CDR3 DNA follows: TGTGCCAGCAATTCCAGGGGGGCTGGAGGCTACACCTTC. Protein product: CASNSRGAGGYTF.

The genes are TRBV7-9 and TRBJ1-1; D remains ambiguous. Germline V CDR1 and CDR2: SEHNR, FQNEAQ (reference sequence). Trimming left V 5 bases short and J 6 bases short, with 16 bases between. The CDR3 runs to 14 residues. The CDR3 coding sequence is TGTGCCAGCAGCCTTTTACCTCTCGGTCCTGAAGCTTTCTTT. It specifies CASSLLPLGPEAFF.

V is TRBV7-9 and J is TRBJ1-2; 7 bases line up with TRBD1. The ends lost 2 bases at V and 2 bases at J; junction bases unmatched: 2. The CDR3 totals 14 residues. The germline gives CDR1 SEHNR, CDR2 FQNEAQ (reference sequence). CDR3 bases: TGTGCCAGCAGCTTAATGACAGGGAACTATGGCTACACCTTC. It yields the protein CASSLMTGNYGYTF.

The genes are TRBV6-5 and TRBJ1-1; TRBD1 matches at 7 bases. The V gene end was trimmed by 5 bases and the J gene end by 3 bases; junction bases not matched to a gene: 9. Germline CDR1 is MNHEY and CDR2 is SVGAGI. The CDR3 runs to 15 residues. The DNA of the CDR3 is TGTGCCAGCAGTACCACAGACAGGGCGGACACTGAAGCTTTCTTT. Its protein is CASSTTDRADTEAFF.

This clone came up a few times. The rearrangement links TRBV6-1 to TRBJ2-5; D remains unclear. V shed 7 bases and J shed 2 bases, with 14 bases lying between them. Per germline, CDR1 MNHNS and CDR2 SASEGT. The CDR3 has 14 amino acids. DNA of the CDR3: TGTGCCAGCATTGGTGGCGGCGTGCAAGAGACCCAGTACTTC. This translates into CASIGGGVQETQYF.

This chain connects TRBV29-1 to TRBJ1-4, with D possibly matching TRBD1 (5 bases). This CDR3 region has 12 residues. Germline loops: CDR1 SQVTM, CDR2 ANQGSEA. V lost 4 bases to trimming and J lost 5 bases, with 8 bases between them. As DNA, the CDR3 is TGCAGCGTTGGACAGTTAAATGAAAAACTGTTTTTT. Its protein product is CSVGQLNEKLFF.

V gene TRBV10-3 combines with J gene TRBJ1-1; TRBD1 matches at 7 bases. The length of the CDR3 is 14 residues. Per germline, CDR1 ENHRY and CDR2 SYGVKD. The trim removed 8 bases at V and 0 bases at J, leaving 6 bases unmatched. As DNA, the CDR3 is TGTGCCATCTCGGGACAGATCATGAACACTGAAGCTTTCTTT. Translating it yields CAISGQIMNTEAFF.

The chain has TRBV2 and TRBJ1-2; 8 positions agree with TRBD1. This CDR3 comprises 12 residues. The ends lost 7 bases at V and 8 bases at J; junction bases unmatched: 6. CDR1 and CDR2 from the germline V gene are SNHLY and FYNNEI. CDR3 DNA: TGTGCCAGCATTTTTGGGACAGGCGGCTACACCTTC. Its translation: CASIFGTGGYTF.